The 30 T cell receptor beta chains reported below all come from one sample, sequenced in a study of cytomegalovirus exposure and HLA in healthy donors. Primers: 60 Vbeta forward and 13 Jbeta reverse. The assay was immunoSEQ multiplex PCR, and TCRdb's table has in-frame clones only and misses some. This sample's clone table lists over 110,000 clones. The sequenced sample consisted of PBMCs. The receptors come from a male donor in good health and CMV-seronegative.

V and J are TRBV29-1 and TRBJ2-7; TRBD2 matches 7 bases. V gave up 4 bases and J gave up 4 bases; unmatched junction bases: 7. The CDR3 contains 13 residues. Germline CDR1 SQVTM, CDR2 ANQGSEA. CDR3 loop: CSVGGRASYEQYF. Here the CDR3 DNA reads TGCAGCGTTGGTGGGAGGGCCTCGTACGAGCAGTACTTC.

The gene calls are TRBV6-5 and TRBJ2-7; D not certain. Deletions cut 10 bases from V and 5 bases from J, with 9 bases between. CDR1 is MNHEY and CDR2 is SVGAGI in the germline V gene. The CDR3 runs to 10 residues. The CDR3 spells CATVADEQYF. The CDR3 DNA sequence: TGTGCCACCGTGGCGGACGAGCAGTACTTC.

This chain links TRBV7-9 with TRBJ1-2; D not certain. Germline assignment: CDR1 SEHNR and CDR2 FQNEAQ (reference sequence). The V end was cut by 7 bases, the J end by 4 bases, with 13 bases between. The CDR3 contains 13 residues. The CDR3 region has the DNA TGTGCCAGCAACCCGACTGTCGTCTATGGCTACACCTTC. Residues: CASNPTVVYGYTF.

The genes are TRBV7-2 and TRBJ1-2, with TRBD1 matching 7 bases. The CDR3 extends over 15 amino acids. V shed 1 base, J shed 6 bases, and the junction held 8 bases outside the gene matches. The germline gives CDR1 SGHTA, CDR2 FQGNSA. The CDR3 spells CASSLDLGGANGYTF. The CDR3 region has the DNA TGTGCCAGCAGCTTAGACTTAGGGGGCGCAAATGGCTACACCTTC.

The rearrangement joins TRBV5-1 to TRBJ2-1; possibly TRBD2 for D (5 bases). Per germline, CDR1 SGHRS and CDR2 YFSETQ. This CDR3 has 15 residues. V was shortened by 4 bases and J by 0 bases, with 11 bases between the two germline ends. The CDR3 reads CASSRVGSSYNEQFF. As DNA, the CDR3 is TGCGCCAGCAGCAGAGTTGGGAGCTCCTACAATGAGCAGTTCTTC.

V and J are TRBV10-3 and TRBJ1-1; TRBD1 might be the D (6 bases). The CDR3 has 14 amino acids. Trimming pared 2 bases from V and 0 bases from J, leaving 7 bases between. The germline gives CDR1 ENHRY, CDR2 SYGVKD. The CDR3 DNA reads TGTGCCATCAGTGAGGGACAGATGAACACTGAAGCTTTCTTT. The encoded protein is CAISEGQMNTEAFF.

The gene calls are TRBV11-2 and TRBJ2-2, with 7 bases fitting TRBD1. V trimming: 5 bases; J trimming: 0 bases; junction bases outside the gene matches: 6. Germline CDR1 reads SGHAT; CDR2 reads FQNNGV. This CDR3 region has 16 residues. The CDR3 spells CASSEVGQPNTGELFF. Here the CDR3 DNA reads TGTGCCAGCAGCGAGGTGGGACAGCCGAACACCGGGGAGCTGTTTTTT.

V usage is TRBV5-1 and J usage is TRBJ2-2, with D possibly being TRBD1 (6 bases). Germline loops: CDR1 SGHRS, CDR2 YFSETQ. With 4 bases removed from V and 7 bases from J, the gap between germline ends came to 17 bases. The CDR3 sequence is 15 residues long. The CDR3 protein is CASSARTDFSGELFF. The CDR3 nucleotides are TGCGCCAGCAGCGCCCGGACAGATTTTAGCGGGGAGCTGTTTTTT.

The V gene is TRBV27, the J gene TRBJ2-2; no clear D. V shed 5 bases and J shed 7 bases, with 8 bases lying between them. Germline CDR1 reads MNHEY; CDR2 reads SMNVEV (reference sequence). The CDR3 contains 12 residues. The CDR3: CASSTVGGELFF. The DNA of the CDR3 is TGTGCCAGCAGTACCGTCGGCGGGGAGCTGTTTTTT.

V and J are TRBV27 and TRBJ2-1; unclear D gene. Trimming left V 8 bases short and J 5 bases short, with 10 bases between. The CDR3 consists of 12 residues. Germline CDR1 reads MNHEY; CDR2 reads SMNVEV (reference sequence). The DNA for the CDR3 is TGTGCCAGCTATGAGGTGGACAATGAGCAGTTCTTC. The encoded protein is CASYEVDNEQFF.

The chain carries TRBV5-1 and TRBJ1-1, with TRBD1 identical over 7 bases. The length of the CDR3 is 14 residues. J gave up 3 bases and V 2 bases, and 4 bases lay outside the gene matches. Germline CDR1 reads SGHRS; CDR2 reads YFSETQ. The DNA of the CDR3 is TGCGCCAGCAGCTTTTACAGGGGAGACACTGAAGCTTTCTTT. Translated: CASSFYRGDTEAFF.

The chain combines TRBV20-1 with TRBJ2-7; D gene unclear. V shed 8 bases and J shed 4 bases, with 12 bases lying between them. Germline-derived CDR1 and CDR2 are DFQATT and SNEGSKA (reference sequence). This CDR3 region has 11 residues. CDR3 protein: CSLEREYEQYF. CDR3 sequence (DNA): TGCAGTCTCGAACGAGAATACGAGCAGTACTTC.

The rearrangement links TRBV7-9 to TRBJ1-1, with D possibly matching TRBD1 (5 bases). V dropped 5 bases and J dropped 4 bases, with 14 bases sitting between them. The CDR3 is 14 residues long. Germline assignment: CDR1 SEHNR and CDR2 FQNEAQ (reference sequence). As DNA, the CDR3 is TGTGCCAGCAGCGACGGATCCGGGGGCACTGAAGCTTTCTTT. Its translation: CASSDGSGGTEAFF.

CDR3 loop: CAWVGGANYGYTF. The CDR3 DNA sequence: TGTGCCTGGGTCGGGGGAGCTAACTATGGCTACACCTTC. This chain links TRBV30 with TRBJ1-2; the D gene is possibly TRBD1 (5 bases). The length of the CDR3 is 13 residues. In germline, CDR1 is GTSNPN, CDR2 SVGIG (reference sequence). Trimming shortened V by 5 bases and J by 0 bases, and 10 bases separated the two germline ends. Filled out from reference TRBV30 and TRBJ1-2, the complete variable domain reads SQTIHQWPATLVQPVGSPLSLECTVEGTSNPNLYWYRQAAGRGLQLLFYSVGIGQISSEVPQNLSASRPQDRQFILSSKKLLLSDSGFYLCAWVGGANYGYTFGSGTRLTVV.

The V and J genes are TRBV7-9 and TRBJ2-5; D is possibly TRBD2 (6 bases). Trimming stripped 1 base from V and 7 bases from J, with 16 bases between. Germline-derived CDR1 and CDR2 are SEHNR and FQNEAQ (reference sequence). The CDR3 has 15 amino acids. CDR3 in DNA: TGTGCCAGCAGCTTAGGAGCGGTTTCCGGGGGGACCCAGTACTTC. The encoded protein is CASSLGAVSGGTQYF.

V usage is TRBV28 and J usage is TRBJ1-1; D gene unclear. The V and J ends lost 2 bases and 1 base respectively, with 8 bases between them. The CDR3 has 14 residues. CDR1 MDHEN and CDR2 SYDVKM come from the germline V gene. In DNA, the CDR3 is TGTGCCAGCAGTTTACCGTACACGAACACTGAAGCTTTCTTT. The encoded protein is CASSLPYTNTEAFF.

This rearrangement joins TRBV4-1 to TRBJ2-7, with D possibly matching TRBD1 (6 bases). Germline V gene sequence: CDR1 MGHRA, CDR2 YSYEKL. This CDR3 is built from 14 residues. Trimming took off 4 bases at V and 3 bases at J, with 13 bases between the two ends. CDR3 DNA sequence: TGCGCCAGCAGCCCCGGACAGTTTAACTACGAGCAGTACTTC. Amino acids: CASSPGQFNYEQYF.

The V call is TRBV6-5, the J call TRBJ2-7; D may be TRBD2 (5 bases). In germline, CDR1 is MNHEY, CDR2 SVGAGI. The V end lost 5 bases, the J end lost 4 bases, and 15 bases lay between the germline ends. This CDR3 is built from 14 residues. DNA for the CDR3: TGTGCCAGCAGTCACGACTACCGACATTACGAGCAGTACTTC. Its protein is CASSHDYRHYEQYF.

The chain combines TRBV7-2 with TRBJ1-2, with 7 bases that match TRBD1. Germline V gene lookup returns CDR1 SGHTA and CDR2 FQGNSA. Trimming removed 1 base from V and 2 bases from J; junction bases left unmatched: 1. This CDR3 is 14 amino acids long. Here the CDR3 DNA reads TGTGCCAGCAGCTTAGAACAGGGGAACTATGGCTACACCTTC. Protein sequence: CASSLEQGNYGYTF.

The chain links TRBV19 to TRBJ2-7, with unresolved D. This CDR3 region has 13 residues. With 1 base removed from V and 6 bases from J, the gap between germline ends came to 10 bases. Germline V gene lookup returns CDR1 LNHDA and CDR2 SQIVND (reference sequence). CDR3 region: CASSIASGSEQYF. The CDR3 DNA reads TGTGCCAGTAGTATAGCTTCAGGATCCGAGCAGTACTTC.

This chain connects TRBV6-5 to TRBJ2-3; unclear D gene. V lost 6 bases to trimming and J lost 1 base, with 11 bases between them. The CDR3 consists of 14 residues. Germline CDR1 reads MNHEY; CDR2 reads SVGAGI. The chain's CDR3 is CASRAVKGTDTQYF. CDR3 coding DNA: TGTGCCAGCAGGGCGGTGAAGGGCACAGATACGCAGTATTTT.

The V gene is TRBV19, the J gene TRBJ2-7; TRBD1 is a possible D gene (6 bases). The CDR3 extends over 14 amino acids. V lost 5 bases to trimming and J lost 2 bases, with 13 bases between them. Germline values: CDR1 LNHDA, CDR2 SQIVND (reference sequence). CDR3 sequence reads: CASSFAGTTYEQYF. For the CDR3, the DNA is TGTGCCAGTAGTTTCGCCGGGACAACCTACGAGCAGTACTTC. Based on the CDR3 plus reference TRBV19 and TRBJ2-7, the full variable domain is DGGITQSPKYLFRKEGQNVTLSCEQNLNHDAMYWYRQDPGQGLRLIYYSQIVNDFQKGDIAEGYSVSREKKESFPLTVTSAQKNPTAFYLCASSFAGTTYEQYFGPGTRLTVT.

The chain employs TRBV6-1 and TRBJ2-1; D ambiguous. This CDR3 is built from 15 residues. Germline CDR1 is MNHNS and CDR2 is SASEGT. The V and J ends lost 3 bases and 0 bases respectively, with 9 bases between them. The CDR3 loop is CASSDLPSSYNEQFF. The CDR3 nucleotides read TGTGCCAGCAGTGACCTACCGAGCTCCTACAATGAGCAGTTCTTC.

The chain couples TRBV7-9 to TRBJ1-2; 7 nucleotides align to TRBD1. This CDR3 spans 17 amino acids. Germline V gene data show CDR1 as SEHNR and CDR2 as FQNEAQ (reference sequence). V lost 1 base to trimming and J lost 0 bases; unmatched junction nucleotides: 8. In DNA form, the CDR3 reads TGTGCCAGCAGCTTAGGTATAGGGGGCACCGCTAACTATGGCTACACCTTC. Protein: CASSLGIGGTANYGYTF.

The genes are TRBV27 and TRBJ2-7; 7 nucleotides agree with TRBD1. The CDR3 runs 14 residues. V shed 5 bases, J shed 1 base, and the junction held 5 bases outside the gene matches. Germline V gene data show CDR1 as MNHEY and CDR2 as SMNVEV (reference sequence). In nucleotides, the CDR3 is TGTGCCAGCAGTATCCTGACAGGGTCCTACGAGCAGTACTTC. Translated, it gives CASSILTGSYEQYF.

This chain joins TRBV9 and TRBJ2-3; 9 positions match TRBD2. Unmatched junction bases numbered 10, after V lost 7 bases and J lost 13 bases. The CDR3 loop spans 12 amino acids. The germline gives CDR1 SGDLS, CDR2 YYNGEE. This chain's CDR3 is CASDRAGGGKYF. The CDR3, as DNA: TGTGCCAGCGATAGAGCGGGGGGTGGGAAGTATTTT.

CDR3 amino acids: CSAGPGQTYNEQFF. In DNA form, the CDR3 reads TGCAGCGCGGGGCCTGGACAGACATACAATGAGCAGTTCTTC. The rearrangement uses TRBV29-1 and TRBJ2-1; D is perhaps TRBD1 (6 bases). Trimming pared 7 bases from V and 4 bases from J, leaving 17 bases between. Germline V CDR1 and CDR2: SQVTM, ANQGSEA. The CDR3 is 14 amino acids.

This rearrangement joins TRBV18 to TRBJ1-5; tentative D call: TRBD1 (6 bases). The germline V gene has CDR1 KGHSH and CDR2 LQKENI. The CDR3 is made up of 15 amino acids. V lost 3 bases to trimming and J lost 4 bases, with 13 bases between them. The CDR3 sequence: CASSPQQGWNQPQHF. The CDR3 DNA is TGTGCCAGCTCACCGCAACAGGGATGGAATCAGCCCCAGCATTTT. Using reference TRBV18 and TRBJ1-5 for the parts outside the CDR3, the full variable domain is NAGVMQNPRHLVRRRGQEARLRCSPMKGHSHVYWYRQLPEEGLKFMVYLQKENIIDESGMPKERFSAEFPKEGPSILRIQQVVRGDSAAYFCASSPQQGWNQPQHFGDGTRLSIL.

The CDR3 sequence is CTSSQDRSEREGLKGNTGELFF. The CDR3 coding sequence is TGCACCAGCAGCCAAGACAGGTCCGAGCGGGAGGGCCTTAAGGGGAACACCGGGGAGCTGTTTTTT. The J gene is TRBJ2-2, the V gene TRBV1; the table calls TRBD2, which could not be checked here. TRBV1 is a recognized pseudogene. This CDR3 region has 22 residues.

The chain combines TRBV27 with TRBJ2-7, with D possibly TRBD2 on 6 matching bases. V lost 3 bases and J 0 bases, leaving 12 bases between the germline ends. The germline gives CDR1 MNHEY, CDR2 SMNVEV (reference sequence). This CDR3 comprises 15 residues. The CDR3 DNA sequence: TGTGCCAGCAGTTTCCTCGGGACTGACTCCTACGAGCAGTACTTC. The encoded protein is CASSFLGTDSYEQYF.